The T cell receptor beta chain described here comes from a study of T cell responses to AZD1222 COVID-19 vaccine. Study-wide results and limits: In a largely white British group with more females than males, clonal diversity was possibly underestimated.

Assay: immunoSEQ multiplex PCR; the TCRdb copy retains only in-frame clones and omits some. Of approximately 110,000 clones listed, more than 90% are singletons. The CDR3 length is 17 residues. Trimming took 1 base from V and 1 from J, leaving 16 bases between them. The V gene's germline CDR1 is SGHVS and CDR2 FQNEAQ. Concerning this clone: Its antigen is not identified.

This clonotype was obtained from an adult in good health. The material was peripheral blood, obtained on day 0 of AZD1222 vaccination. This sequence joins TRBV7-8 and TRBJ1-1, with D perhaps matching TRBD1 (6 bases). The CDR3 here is CASSLVSPGQTNTEAFF. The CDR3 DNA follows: TGTGCCAGCAGCTTAGTTTCCCCGGGACAAACGAACACTGAAGCTTTCTTT.